Below, 23 T cell receptor beta chains from the same sample are listed, as sequenced in a study of OX40 agonist ivuxolimab in advanced cancers. Data came from immunoSEQ multiplex PCR; TCRdb stores just in-frame clones and leaves some out. Among tens of thousands of clones listed, more than 80% were seen once. The sequencing used CD4+ or CD8+ T cells sorted from blood, collected in a trial of the OX40 agonist ivuxolimab. Source of these receptors: an adult with an advanced solid tumor such as melanoma, head and neck, liver or kidney cancer.

The CDR3 coding sequence is TGTGCCAGTTGGCACGGGGAGCTGTTTTTT. Its protein product is CASWHGELFF. This chain links TRBV11-2 with TRBJ2-2; D is unresolved. V dropped 9 bases and J dropped 7 bases, with 6 bases sitting between them. CDR1 and CDR2 (germline): SGHAT, FQNNGV. This CDR3 has 10 amino acids.

The chain has TRBV6-5 and TRBJ1-4; 7 bases map to TRBD1. The germline V gene has CDR1 MNHEY and CDR2 SVGAGI. The CDR3 contains 14 residues. With V trimmed by 4 bases and J by 7 bases, 6 bases remained unmatched. The CDR3 bases are TGTGCCAGCAGTTCAACAGGGGACGGTGAAAAACTGTTTTTT. It yields the protein CASSSTGDGEKLFF.

The chain uses TRBV27 and TRBJ2-6, with TRBD1 matching over 7 bases. The CDR3 totals 18 residues. The germline V gene has CDR1 MNHEY and CDR2 SMNVEV (reference sequence). Trimming at V came to 5 bases and at J to 0 bases, leaving 10 bases not matched to a gene. The CDR3 DNA reads as TGTGCCAGCAGTGAAAACCCCGACAGGGCCTCTGGGGCCAACGTCCTGACTTTC. It specifies CASSENPDRASGANVLTF.

This chain uses TRBV19 with TRBJ1-2; no clear D gene. The V and J ends lost 3 bases and 4 bases respectively, with 9 bases between them. Germline V gives CDR1 LNHDA, CDR2 SQIVND (reference sequence). The CDR3 runs 13 residues. The CDR3, as DNA: TGTGCCAGTAGTATTGAAAGAGTCTATGGCTACACCTTC. This gives the protein CASSIERVYGYTF.

J is TRBJ2-7 and V is TRBV6-5; the D gene is possibly TRBD2 (5 bases). Per germline, CDR1 MNHEY and CDR2 SVGAGI. The V end was cut by 2 bases, the J end by 3 bases, with 8 bases between. The CDR3 is 13 amino acids. The CDR3 loop is CASSYLANYEQYF. The CDR3 DNA reads TGTGCCAGCAGTTACCTAGCCAACTACGAGCAGTACTTC.

This clone was counted once. The chain combines TRBV19 with TRBJ2-1; TRBD2 matches at 9 bases. V dropped 4 bases and J dropped 6; count of bases not matched to a gene: 7. CDR1 is LNHDA, CDR2 SQIVND, per germline (reference sequence). The CDR3 totals 15 residues. This chain's CDR3 is CASSTGGRASNEQFF. In nucleotides, the CDR3 is TGTGCCAGTAGTACTGGCGGGAGGGCCTCCAATGAGCAGTTCTTC.

J is TRBJ2-5 and V is TRBV16; D is unresolved. V was trimmed by 0 bases and J by 2 bases, leaving 7 bases between them. The CDR3 spans 14 residues. Looked up from germline, CDR1 is KGHSY and CDR2 is FQNENV. In DNA, the CDR3 is TGTGCCAGCAGCCAATCCATTGCTCAAGAGACCCAGTACTTC. Translation: CASSQSIAQETQYF.

This clone was counted only a few times. This chain links TRBV6-6 with TRBJ2-5; TRBD2 agrees at 12 bases. CDR1 is MNHNY, CDR2 SVGAGI, per germline (reference sequence). CDR3 size: 16 residues. Losses at the gene ends were 5 bases for V and 5 bases for J; bases not matched to a gene: 9. CDR3 bases: TGTGCCAGCAGTAACCGAGGACTAGCGGGGCGGGAGACCCAGTACTTC. Its protein product is CASSNRGLAGRETQYF.

The rearrangement links TRBV29-1 to TRBJ2-7; the D gene is possibly TRBD1 (5 bases). The CDR3 has 13 amino acids. CDR1 SQVTM and CDR2 ANQGSEA come from the germline V gene. Trimming left V 6 bases short and J 0 bases short, with 12 bases between. The CDR3 DNA reads as TGCAGCGTAAACAGGTTGAGCTCCTACGAGCAGTACTTC. Translation: CSVNRLSSYEQYF.

The genes are TRBV6-1 and TRBJ1-1; D gene uncertain. V was clipped by 1 base and J by 1 base, with 4 bases between them. Germline V gene data show CDR1 as MNHNS and CDR2 as SASEGT. The CDR3 runs 13 residues. CDR3 sequence reads: CASSEVPNTEAFF. The CDR3 DNA sequence: TGTGCCAGCAGTGAAGTACCGAACACTGAAGCTTTCTTT.

The chain is built from TRBV7-6 and TRBJ1-5, with D tentatively TRBD1 (6 bases). The length of the CDR3 is 15 residues. V shed 1 base and J shed 7 bases, with 14 bases lying between them. The V gene's germline CDR1 is SGHVS and CDR2 FNYEAQ. DNA of the CDR3: TGTGCCAGCAGCTTAGGGGGGCAGGGTGGCCAGCCCCAGCATTTT. As protein: CASSLGGQGGQPQHF.

This sequence joins TRBV5-1 and TRBJ2-1; TRBD2 is a possible D gene (5 bases). The CDR3 extends over 14 amino acids. From germline, CDR1 is SGHRS and CDR2 YFSETQ. The V and J ends lost 2 bases and 5 bases respectively, with 11 bases between them. CDR3 amino acids: CASSFVGVNNEQFF. The DNA for the CDR3 is TGCGCCAGCAGCTTCGTCGGGGTTAACAATGAGCAGTTCTTC.

In this sample, this clone turned up once. This rearrangement joins TRBV28 to TRBJ1-1, with D unresolved. This CDR3 contains 13 residues. The V and J ends lost 2 bases and 4 bases respectively, with 8 bases between them. CDR1 and CDR2 (germline): MDHEN, SYDVKM. The CDR3 reads CASSLGGFTEAFF. In DNA form, the CDR3 reads TGTGCCAGCAGTTTAGGAGGATTCACTGAAGCTTTCTTT.

The V and J genes are TRBV11-3 and TRBJ2-7; D gene ambiguous. The ends were cut back, 0 bases at V and 4 bases at J, with 10 bases in the middle. Germline CDR1 SGHNT, CDR2 YENEEA. This CDR3 is 14 amino acids long. The CDR3 DNA reads TGTGCCAGCAGCTTAGATGGGCAATTATACGAGCAGTACTTC. Translated: CASSLDGQLYEQYF.

This clone was picked up one time. The J gene is TRBJ2-7, the V gene TRBV30; 7 nucleotides align to TRBD2. J was trimmed by 2 bases and V by 1 base; bases with no gene match: 8. The CDR3 is 15 residues long. Germline CDR1 reads GTSNPN; CDR2 reads SVGIG (reference sequence). The CDR3 spells CAWSDFSGYPYEQYF. The DNA of the CDR3 is TGTGCCTGGAGTGATTTTAGCGGGTATCCCTACGAGCAGTACTTC.

V gene TRBV7-9 combines with J gene TRBJ2-3, with 9 positions matching TRBD1. Germline V CDR1 and CDR2: SEHNR, FQNEAQ (reference sequence). Trimming cost V 4 bases and J 4 bases; bases outside gene matches: 3. This CDR3 is built from 14 residues. Here the CDR3 reads CASSSGQGSDTQYF. CDR3 DNA: TGTGCCAGCAGCTCCGGACAGGGGTCAGATACGCAGTATTTT.

The V call is TRBV27, the J call TRBJ1-1; the match to TRBD1 covers 10 bases. Trimming at V came to 11 bases and at J to 0 bases, leaving 15 bases not matched to a gene. Germline V gene sequence: CDR1 MNHEY, CDR2 SMNVEV (reference sequence). CDR3 length: 17 amino acids. CDR3 loop: CAVGALWTGGMNTEAFF. The CDR3 DNA follows: TGTGCCGTTGGGGCCCTTTGGACAGGGGGGATGAACACTGAAGCTTTCTTT.

The chain couples TRBV19 to TRBJ1-1, with 8 bases matching TRBD1. V shed 3 bases and J 1 base; nucleotides not matched to a gene: 1. CDR1 and CDR2 (germline): LNHDA, SQIVND (reference sequence). This CDR3 contains 14 residues. The CDR3 DNA is TGTGCCAGTAGTATCGGGACAGGGAACACTGAAGCTTTCTTT. This translates into CASSIGTGNTEAFF.

This sequence joins TRBV4-1 and TRBJ2-7; TRBD2 might be the D (6 bases). Germline-derived CDR1 and CDR2 are MGHRA and YSYEKL. V was clipped by 0 bases and J by 3 bases, with 15 bases between them. The CDR3 is 16 amino acids. CDR3 sequence reads: CASSQDELGGGYEQYF. The CDR3 DNA reads TGCGCCAGCAGCCAAGACGAGTTGGGAGGCGGCTACGAGCAGTACTTC.

This clone was detected once. This CDR3 is also generated by other DNA sequences in the sample. The V call is TRBV5-1, the J call TRBJ2-1, with D possibly being TRBD2 (6 bases). Looked up from germline, CDR1 is SGHRS and CDR2 is YFSETQ. The V gene lost 3 bases and the J gene lost 6 bases, with 7 bases spanning the gap. The CDR3 sequence is 12 residues long. The DNA for the CDR3 is TGCGCCAGCAGCTGGGGAGGCAATGAGCAGTTCTTC. Its translation: CASSWGGNEQFF.

J is TRBJ1-2 and V is TRBV27, with D maybe TRBD1 (5 bases). The germline gives CDR1 MNHEY, CDR2 SMNVEV (reference sequence). Deletions cut 5 bases from V and 0 bases from J, with 10 bases between. This CDR3 region has 14 residues. The CDR3 region is CASSQGHSNYGYTF. CDR3 in DNA: TGTGCCAGCAGTCAAGGACATTCTAACTATGGCTACACCTTC.

This chain joins TRBV18 and TRBJ2-3; 8 bases are shared with TRBD2. Trimming took 6 bases from V and 0 from J; bases not matched to a gene: 2. The CDR3 totals 14 residues. Germline CDR1 reads KGHSH; CDR2 reads LQKENI. CDR3 residues: CASSPSGSTDTQYF. For the CDR3, the DNA is TGTGCCAGCTCGCCTAGCGGGAGCACAGATACGCAGTATTTT.

V and J are TRBV9 and TRBJ2-7, with D possibly being TRBD1 (5 bases). Trimming pared 0 bases from V and 6 bases from J, leaving 10 bases between. Germline V gene lookup returns CDR1 SGDLS and CDR2 YYNGEE. The CDR3 runs to 13 residues. The CDR3 sequence is CASSVGRGFEQYF. CDR3 sequence (DNA): TGTGCCAGCAGCGTAGGTAGGGGCTTCGAGCAGTACTTC.